The 27 T cell receptor beta chains listed next were all sequenced from one sample in a study of T cells after yellow fever vaccination. TCRdb reprocessed the 5' RACE reads with MiXCR, giving one entry per CDR3 protein. The data hold under 700,000 distinct CDR3 sequences, with about 15% observed a single time. This specimen was PBMCs, taken 4 to 6 days after the first yellow fever vaccination. Source of these receptors: a man between 18 and 35 years old who received the YFV17D yellow fever vaccine.

V is TRBV19 and J is TRBJ2-7, with a tentative D call TRBD1 (6 bases). The CDR3 consists of 13 residues. Between the trimmed V and J ends, which lost 7 bases and 5 bases, there was a span of 15 bases. Germline V gives CDR1 LNHDA, CDR2 SQIVND (reference sequence). The CDR3 loop reads CASKGEGLNEQYF. CDR3 sequence (DNA): TGTGCCAGTAAGGGGGAAGGGCTCAACGAGCAGTACTTC.

The chain couples TRBV4-2 to TRBJ2-3; TRBD2 matches at 9 bases. Germline trimming cut 3 bases from V and 1 base from J; bases unmatched to any gene: 5. The CDR3 is made up of 16 amino acids. Germline CDR1 and CDR2: LGHNA and YNFKEQ. Here the CDR3 reads CASSQVAGAGTDTQYF. DNA for the CDR3: TGTGCCAGCAGCCAGGTAGCGGGGGCCGGCACAGATACGCAGTATTTT.

This rearrangement joins TRBV4-1 to TRBJ1-2; 8 bases map to TRBD1. This CDR3 spans 15 amino acids. Germline V gene lookup returns CDR1 MGHRA and CDR2 YSYEKL. After removal of 0 bases from V and 5 bases from J, the junction contained 5 bases not matched to a gene. CDR3 nucleotide sequence: TGCGCCAGCAGCCAAGAGGGGACAGGCGAATATGGCTACACCTTC. Amino acid sequence: CASSQEGTGEYGYTF.

This clonotype was counted between two and nine times. V is TRBV6-5 and J is TRBJ2-5, with 8 bases identical to TRBD2. V dropped 0 bases and J dropped 4; count of bases not matched to a gene: 10. The CDR3 covers 17 residues. Germline V lookup: CDR1 MNHEY, CDR2 SVGAGI. The CDR3: CASSYSGRGARRETQYF. The CDR3 nucleotides read TGTGCCAGCAGTTACTCGGGGCGGGGGGCCCGGAGAGAGACCCAGTACTTC.

This clonotype showed up just a few times. The chain joins TRBV19 to TRBJ2-1; 7 bases are shared with TRBD2. Germline loops: CDR1 LNHDA, CDR2 SQIVND (reference sequence). The V and J ends lost 3 bases and 4 bases, in that order; junction bases with no gene match: 3. The length of the CDR3 is 14 residues. The CDR3 spells CASSIRLAYNEQFF. CDR3 DNA sequence: TGTGCCAGTAGTATCAGACTAGCTTACAATGAGCAGTTCTTC.

A single count supports this clonotype. The V and J genes are TRBV4-1 and TRBJ2-3; D is unresolved. Germline values: CDR1 MGHRA, CDR2 YSYEKL. This CDR3 region has 15 residues. V was pared by 4 bases and J by 6 bases, with 17 bases between. CDR3 nucleotide sequence: TGCGCCAGCAGCCTCCAACCGGAAATCCCCGATACGCAGTATTTT. Encoded protein: CASSLQPEIPDTQYF.

CDR3: CSARVPWRNYGYTF. CDR3 nucleotides: TGCAGTGCTAGAGTCCCCTGGCGGAACTATGGCTACACCTTC. This rearrangement joins TRBV20-1 to TRBJ1-2, with D uncertain. The V end lost 1 base, the J end lost 2 bases, and 11 bases lay between the germline ends. The length of the CDR3 is 14 residues. Germline CDR1 DFQATT, CDR2 SNEGSKA (reference sequence).

This sequence joins TRBV18 and TRBJ2-1, with D perhaps TRBD2 (5 bases). The CDR3 has 13 residues. Looked up from germline, CDR1 is KGHSH and CDR2 is LQKENI. V was clipped by 6 bases and J by 7 bases, with 13 bases between them. The CDR3 region is CASSGNSGNEQFF. The CDR3 nucleotides read TGTGCCAGCTCGGGAAACTCGGGGAATGAGCAGTTCTTC.

This clonotype has at least ten counts. The chain uses TRBV19 and TRBJ2-1, with D tentatively TRBD1 (6 bases). Trimming left V 7 bases short and J 4 bases short, with 11 bases between. The V gene's germline CDR1 is LNHDA and CDR2 SQIVND (reference sequence). The CDR3 extends over 13 amino acids. DNA for the CDR3: TGTGCCAGTACAGGGGCTTCTTACAATGAGCAGTTCTTC. This translates into CASTGASYNEQFF.

V is TRBV6-5 and J is TRBJ1-4; D perhaps matches TRBD1 (5 bases). V lost 2 bases and J lost 8, with 15 bases in between. This CDR3 spans 15 amino acids. In germline, CDR1 is MNHEY, CDR2 SVGAGI. The CDR3 DNA sequence: TGTGCCAGCAGTTACGATGTGGGGAGGGACGAAAAACTGTTTTTT. Its protein is CASSYDVGRDEKLFF.

This clonotype was recorded a few times. This CDR3 reads CASNFGGSAKNIQYF. The CDR3 DNA sequence: TGTGCCAGTAATTTCGGTGGGTCGGCCAAAAACATTCAGTACTTC. V usage is TRBV19 and J usage is TRBJ2-4; no firm D call. This CDR3 is built from 15 residues. Per germline, CDR1 LNHDA and CDR2 SQIVND (reference sequence). The V end lost 7 bases, the J end lost 1 base, and 14 bases lay between the germline ends.

This chain connects TRBV5-5 to TRBJ2-5, with 13 bases aligning to TRBD2. V lost 1 base, J lost 1 base, and 4 bases stayed unmatched. The CDR3 length is 17 residues. In germline, CDR1 is SGHKS, CDR2 YYEKEE (reference sequence). The CDR3 bases are TGTGCCAGCAGCTTGACTAGCGGGGGGGCGGGCCAAGAGACCCAGTACTTC. Its translation: CASSLTSGGAGQETQYF.

This chain links TRBV20-1 with TRBJ2-1; no reliable D call. The V gene's germline CDR1 is DFQATT and CDR2 SNEGSKA (reference sequence). The CDR3 runs to 13 residues. The V and J ends lost 7 bases and 4 bases respectively, with 14 bases between them. The CDR3 DNA is TGCAGTGAGAGGTCATACTTATACAATGAGCAGTTCTTC. Translated: CSERSYLYNEQFF.

This chain joins TRBV3-1 and TRBJ2-3, with a weak D call TRBD2 (5 bases). This CDR3 has 12 amino acids. Trimming stripped 8 bases from V and 5 bases from J, with 11 bases between. Germline assignment: CDR1 LGHDT and CDR2 YNNKEL (reference sequence). The CDR3 DNA reads TGTGCCAGCGCCGGGAACGGAGATACGCAGTATTTT. It specifies CASAGNGDTQYF.

This clonotype has just a few counts. V is TRBV25-1 and J is TRBJ2-5; D possibly corresponds to TRBD1 (6 bases). The CDR3 runs to 16 residues. Trimming left V 6 bases short and J 4 bases short, with 21 bases between. Germline loops: CDR1 MGHDK, CDR2 SYGVNS. Here the CDR3 reads CASSPVRQGIGETQYF. As DNA, the CDR3 is TGTGCCAGCAGCCCTGTTCGTCAGGGGATCGGAGAGACCCAGTACTTC. Based on the CDR3 plus reference TRBV25-1 and TRBJ2-5, the full variable domain is EADIYQTPRYLVIGTGKKITLECSQTMGHDKMYWYQQDPGMELHLIHYSYGVNSTEKGDLSSESTVSRIRTEHFPLTLESARPSHTSQYLCASSPVRQGIGETQYFGPGTRLLVL.

The chain carries TRBV2 and TRBJ1-6; D gene unclear. V dropped 7 bases and J dropped 7 bases, with 11 bases sitting between them. CDR1 and CDR2 (germline): SNHLY, FYNNEI. The CDR3 length is 13 residues. The CDR3 sequence is CASNEGYNSPLHF. In DNA, the CDR3 is TGTGCCAGCAACGAGGGCTACAATTCACCCCTCCACTTT.

The V call is TRBV6-2 or TRBV6-3, the J call TRBJ2-1; 12 nucleotides match TRBD2. The CDR3 loop spans 13 amino acids. Trimming at V came to 6 bases and at J to 6 bases, leaving 0 bases not matched to a gene. The germline gives CDR1 MNHEY, CDR2 SVGEGT. The CDR3: CASRLAGGNEQFF. The CDR3 DNA reads as TGTGCCAGCAGACTAGCGGGGGGCAATGAGCAGTTCTTC.

V is TRBV4-1 and J is TRBJ2-2; D possibly corresponds to TRBD1 (6 bases). The CDR3 is made up of 15 amino acids. The V end lost 5 bases, the J end lost 4 bases, and 14 bases lay between the germline ends. Germline loops: CDR1 MGHRA, CDR2 YSYEKL. The CDR3 DNA reads as TGCGCCAGCAGCGCCCGACAGGCTCCCACCGGGGAGCTGTTTTTT. It codes for CASSARQAPTGELFF.

In its sample, this clonotype was seen a few times. The V call is TRBV6-1, the J call TRBJ1-2; 9 positions agree with TRBD1. The V gene end was trimmed by 4 bases and the J gene end by 5 bases; junction bases not matched to a gene: 11. CDR3 size: 16 residues. Germline loops: CDR1 MNHNS, CDR2 SASEGT. In nucleotides, the CDR3 is TGTGCCAGCAGTGGCCCGGACGGGGACAGGGCGTATGGCTACACCTTC. Its translation: CASSGPDGDRAYGYTF.

This rearrangement joins TRBV20-1 to TRBJ1-1; maybe TRBD1 (5 bases). V was clipped by 5 bases and J by 5 bases, with 15 bases between them. The CDR3 totals 13 residues. Germline V lookup: CDR1 DFQATT, CDR2 SNEGSKA (reference sequence). This CDR3 is CSARLGGRTEAFF. The CDR3 DNA is TGCAGTGCTCGCTTGGGGGGGAGGACTGAAGCTTTCTTT.

Of note for this clonotype: One junction end disagrees with the germline gene, perhaps due to a read error. The chain employs TRBV20-1 and TRBJ1-4, with 9 bases fitting TRBD1. The length of the CDR3 is 13 residues. Germline-derived CDR1 and CDR2 are DFQATT and SNEGSKA (reference sequence). The CDR3 region has the DNA TGCAGTGCTGTCGACAGGGGGGTTGAAAAACTGTGTTTT. This encodes CSAVDRGVEKLCF.

This chain uses TRBV2 with TRBJ2-7, with a weak D call TRBD1 (6 bases). The V end was cut by 3 bases, the J end by 2 bases, with 11 bases between. The CDR3 is 14 residues long. Germline CDR1 reads SNHLY; CDR2 reads FYNNEI. CDR3 in amino acids: CASSDPGQPYEQYF. CDR3 nucleotide sequence: TGTGCCAGCAGTGACCCGGGACAACCCTACGAGCAGTACTTC. Using reference TRBV2 and TRBJ2-7 for the parts outside the CDR3, the full variable domain is EPEVTQTPSHQVTQMGQEVILRCVPISNHLYFYWYRQILGQKVEFLVSFYNNEISEKSEIFDDQFSVERPDGSNFTLKIRSTKLEDSAMYFCASSDPGQPYEQYFGPGTRLTVT.

This clonotype was detected once. The rearrangement links TRBV29-1 to TRBJ1-2; D not certain. Trimming pared 5 bases from V and 5 bases from J, leaving 12 bases between. The germline V gene has CDR1 SQVTM and CDR2 ANQGSEA. This CDR3 contains 12 residues. The CDR3 loop is CSVLPAWYGYTF. CDR3 nucleotide sequence: TGCAGCGTTCTTCCAGCATGGTATGGCTACACCTTC. The full variable domain, completed using reference TRBV29-1 and TRBJ1-2, is SAVISQKPSRDICQRGTSLTIQCQVDSQVTMMFWYRQQPGQSLTLIATANQGSEATYESGFVIDKFPISRPNLTFSTLTVSNMSPEDSSIYLCSVLPAWYGYTFGSGTRLTVV.

This clonotype was seen more than once but under ten times. The rearrangement links TRBV5-1 to TRBJ1-1; D perhaps matches TRBD1 (6 bases). Between the trimmed V and J ends, which lost 2 bases and 5 bases, there was a span of 13 bases. The CDR3 sequence is 14 residues long. Germline loops: CDR1 SGHRS, CDR2 YFSETQ. In nucleotides, the CDR3 is TGCGCCAGCAGCTTAGACAGGATGAGGACTGAAGCTTTCTTT. Residues: CASSLDRMRTEAFF.

Ten or more counts support this clonotype. The chain is built from TRBV6-5 and TRBJ1-2; D is ambiguous. This CDR3 is built from 13 residues. The V and J ends lost 0 bases and 4 bases respectively, with 6 bases between them. Per germline, CDR1 MNHEY and CDR2 SVGAGI. The CDR3: CASSYSRGYGYTF. CDR3 nucleotide sequence: TGTGCCAGCAGTTACTCGCGGGGCTATGGCTACACCTTC.

Only a few counts were recorded for this clonotype. This rearrangement joins TRBV7-9 to TRBJ2-4; D could derive from TRBD1 or TRBD2 (5 bases each). The germline CDR1 and CDR2 sequences are SEHNR and FQNEAQ (reference sequence). CDR3 length: 16 amino acids. Trimming removed 1 base at V and 8 bases at J, with 18 bases between. CDR3 protein: CASSLETRGRRDIQYF. The DNA of the CDR3 is TGTGCCAGCAGCTTAGAGACTCGGGGCCGTAGGGACATTCAGTACTTC.

This clonotype has only a few counts. This chain uses TRBV20-1 with TRBJ2-7; no clear D gene. The CDR3 runs 12 residues. CDR1 DFQATT and CDR2 SNEGSKA come from the germline V gene (reference sequence). V was pared by 6 bases and J by 5 bases, with 14 bases between. The chain's CDR3 is CSALGSRDEQYV. DNA for the CDR3: TGCAGTGCCCTCGGTAGCCGGGACGAGCAGTACGTC.